This T cell receptor (beta chain) was captured by sequencing in a study of cytomegalovirus exposure and HLA in healthy donors. This clone was seen a few times. What it binds is unknown. The CDR3 is made up of 10 amino acids. Germline CDR1 SQVTM, CDR2 ANQGSEA. V lost 4 bases and J 5 bases, leaving 5 bases between the germline ends. General observations from the study: The authors later found most CMV-associated TCR beta chains appeared HLA-restricted. A later analysis reported that several of the most significant clusters appeared to be linked to common viral pathogens, among them Epstein-Barr virus. In a later analysis, TCR beta V- and J-gene trimming showed a link to a missense DCLRE1C variant.

Primers for the PCR totalled 60 Vbeta and 13 Jbeta. Only in-frame clones appear in the TCRdb table, and some are missing; sequencing was by immunoSEQ multiplex PCR. The top ten hold 1.5% to 2% of the sample, which has under 200,000 clones, about 81% seen once. The J gene is TRBJ1-2, the V gene TRBV29-1; perhaps TRBD1 as D (5 bases). This sequence originates from a woman under 30 in good health and CMV-seronegative. Sequenced sample: PBMCs. CDR3 bases: TGCAGCGTTGGACAGTATGGCTACACCTTC. It is translated as CSVGQYGYTF.